The table lists the clone carrying this TCR beta chain with a count of one. Its antigen is not identified. Between the trimmed V and J ends, which lost 2 bases and 0 bases, there was a span of 9 bases. CDR1 and CDR2 (germline): MNHEY, SVGAGI. The CDR3 has 15 amino acids. The run of the v3.0 immunoSEQ assay was at survey level. Samples were sequenced targeting about 35,000-55,000 T-cell genomes each. The method was immunoSEQ multiplex PCR; TCRdb's version includes in-frame clones alone and lacks a portion of them. Of 25,000 to 35,000 clones in the sample, around 96% are singletons; the top ten hold 2% to 3%. The sample originates from a study of long-term antiretroviral therapy in people with HIV. Study observations and caveats: Despite increasing after ART, diversity remained lower than that of transplant donor controls. HIV repertoires spanned narrower CDR3 length ranges than controls.

The content of samples before DNA extraction was roughly 1-10 million cryopreserved PBMC. The rearrangement uses TRBV6-5 and TRBJ2-3, with a possible D match to TRBD1 (6 bases). Sequenced material: unsorted PBMCs, taken around 6.6 years after starting antiretroviral therapy. The origin of this receptor is a young man with HIV. DNA of the CDR3: TGTGCCAGCAGTTACACTGGACAGAGCACAGATACGCAGTATTTT. It translates to CASSYTGQSTDTQYF.